Each of the 15 T cell receptor beta chains below was sequenced from the same sample in a study of shared clonotypes between healthy human individuals. Clones were sequenced by immunoSEQ multiplex PCR, and TCRdb holds only the in-frame ones, with some missing. Seen here are about 1.1 million clones, 75% to 80% observed once, and the top ten hold 0.4% to 0.55%. The specimen sequenced was memory CD4+ T cells from PBMCs. Subset denoted: CD45RA-negative fraction. The receptor set was obtained from a man younger than 35 in good health. Some clones in this sample may be carry-over from other donors' samples.

The rearrangement links TRBV18 to TRBJ2-7; 8 positions match TRBD2. Germline-derived CDR1 and CDR2 are KGHSH and LQKENI. The trim removed 5 bases at V and 2 bases at J, leaving 5 bases unmatched. The CDR3 has 14 residues. This chain's CDR3 is CASSSTSGPYEQYF. In DNA form, the CDR3 reads TGTGCCAGCTCATCAACTAGCGGCCCCTACGAGCAGTACTTC.

This clone was seen at least ten times. This chain uses TRBV20-1 with TRBJ1-2; TRBD1 matches 7 bases. The CDR3 loop spans 11 amino acids. Germline CDR1 and CDR2: DFQATT and SNEGSKA (reference sequence). V shed 6 bases, J shed 8 bases, and the junction held 6 bases outside the gene matches. Written as DNA, the CDR3 is TGCAGTGCCCCAACAGGGGACGGCTACACCTTC. This encodes CSAPTGDGYTF.

This clone was observed a single time. The gene calls are TRBV18 and TRBJ2-5; D is undetermined. V dropped 5 bases and J dropped 2 bases, with 6 bases sitting between them. Germline V gene lookup returns CDR1 KGHSH and CDR2 LQKENI. The CDR3 covers 12 residues. DNA of the CDR3: TGTGCCAGCTCATTTACTCAAGAGACCCAGTACTTC. Its protein product is CASSFTQETQYF.

J is TRBJ1-4 and V is TRBV28; 7 bases map to TRBD1. V was clipped by 9 bases and J by 8 bases; unmatched bases: 12. The CDR3 is made up of 14 amino acids. Germline CDR1 MDHEN, CDR2 SYDVKM. The CDR3: CASHQTGLGEKLFF. CDR3 nucleotides: TGTGCCAGTCATCAGACAGGGTTAGGGGAAAAACTGTTTTTT.

V is TRBV28 and J is TRBJ2-3; D perhaps matches TRBD2 (5 bases). CDR1 MDHEN and CDR2 SYDVKM come from the germline V gene. This CDR3 is built from 15 residues. Trimming cost V 5 bases and J 3 bases, with 15 bases left between them. The CDR3 DNA follows: TGTGCCAGCAGTCCGGGGTCCATTTCGACAGATACGCAGTATTTT. Translated, it gives CASSPGSISTDTQYF.

This clone was observed once. V and J are TRBV7-2 and TRBJ2-3; TRBD1 is a possible D gene (6 bases). The V end lost 5 bases, the J end lost 0 bases, and 12 bases lay between the germline ends. The CDR3 covers 15 residues. Germline V gene lookup returns CDR1 SGHTA and CDR2 FQGNSA. The CDR3 DNA reads as TGTGCCAGCAGCCCGCTACAGGGTAGCACAGATACGCAGTATTTT. Protein product: CASSPLQGSTDTQYF.

The V call is TRBV10-3, the J call TRBJ2-4; D might be TRBD2 (6 bases). Germline V CDR1 and CDR2: ENHRY, SYGVKD. This CDR3 region has 17 residues. V lost 2 bases to trimming and J lost 8 bases, with 22 bases between them. CDR3 in amino acids: CAISERIVGDAGHIQYF. CDR3 nucleotides: TGTGCCATCAGTGAGAGGATAGTCGGGGACGCGGGGCACATTCAGTACTTC.

On this clone: A read error may account for a junction end that differs from germline. V gene TRBV5-4 combines with J gene TRBJ1-2; no reliable D call. This CDR3 comprises 13 residues. The germline gives CDR1 SGHNT, CDR2 YYREEE (reference sequence). The CDR3 DNA sequence: TGTGCCAGCAGCTTGGAACCAGTCTATGGCCACACCTTC. It yields the protein CASSLEPVYGHTF.

The rearrangement joins TRBV2 to TRBJ2-3, with 13 positions matching TRBD2. The ends lost 5 bases at V and 0 bases at J; junction bases unmatched: 2. The V gene's germline CDR1 is SNHLY and CDR2 FYNNEI. The CDR3 length is 16 residues. CDR3 region: CASSRTSGRSTDTQYF. DNA of the CDR3: TGTGCCAGCAGTAGGACTAGCGGGAGAAGCACAGATACGCAGTATTTT.

The chain is built from TRBV29-1 and TRBJ1-1; 10 nucleotides match TRBD1. V shed 4 bases and J 4 bases; nucleotides not matched to a gene: 0. From germline, CDR1 is SQVTM and CDR2 ANQGSEA. The CDR3 has 12 amino acids. CDR3 amino acids: CSVGTGGTEAFF. CDR3 sequence (DNA): TGCAGCGTTGGGACAGGGGGCACTGAAGCTTTCTTT.

In DNA form, the CDR3 reads TGTGCCAGCAGCCGCCGGGACGGCAGTCCCGGGGAGCTGTTTTTT. Translated, it gives CASSRRDGSPGELFF. This sequence joins TRBV5-4 and TRBJ2-2; D might be TRBD1 or TRBD2, each matching 5 bases. This CDR3 comprises 15 residues. V was trimmed by 4 bases and J by 6 bases, leaving 16 bases between them. Germline values: CDR1 SGHNT, CDR2 YYREEE (reference sequence).

This clone occurred many times. The chain is built from TRBV2 and TRBJ1-5; D is ambiguous. This CDR3 has 12 residues. The germline V gene has CDR1 SNHLY and CDR2 FYNNEI. Trimming cost V 10 bases and J 1 base, with 8 bases left between them. DNA for the CDR3: TGTGCCACGCAGACGAGCAATCAGCCCCAGCATTTT. Protein product: CATQTSNQPQHF.

The CDR3 DNA sequence: TGTGCCAGCAGCTTAGCGACGGGAAAACACGAGCAGTACTTC. Its protein is CASSLATGKHEQYF. The J gene is TRBJ2-7, the V gene TRBV11-1, with D possibly TRBD2 on 5 matching bases. Germline lookup yields CDR1 SGHAT and CDR2 FQDESV (reference sequence). The V end lost 0 bases, the J end lost 5 bases, and 11 bases lay between the germline ends. CDR3 length: 14 amino acids.

The chain carries TRBV4-2 and TRBJ1-5; a weak D match, TRBD1 (6 bases). Trimming left V 0 bases short and J 2 bases short, with 14 bases between. Per the germline V gene, CDR1 is LGHNA and CDR2 is YNFKEQ. CDR3 size: 17 residues. The CDR3 reads CASSQEAGAIGNQPQHF. CDR3 bases: TGTGCCAGCAGCCAAGAGGCAGGGGCGATCGGCAATCAGCCCCAGCATTTT.

The chain joins TRBV5-1 to TRBJ2-7, with D unclear. Per the germline V gene, CDR1 is SGHRS and CDR2 is YFSETQ. V lost 0 bases, J lost 3 bases, and 13 bases lay in between. The CDR3 loop spans 15 amino acids. CDR3 region: CASSLELGPYYEQYF. The DNA of the CDR3 is TGCGCCAGCAGCTTGGAGCTGGGTCCGTACTACGAGCAGTACTTC.